The T cell receptor (beta chain) described here comes from a study of OX40 agonist ivuxolimab in advanced cancers. Study information: Ivuxolimab is a fully human IgG2 antibody that activates OX40 (CD134). In this trial design, patients received ivuxolimab intravenously at 0.01 to 10 mg/kg every 2 weeks.

In its sample, this clone was seen once. As yet, its antigen is unknown. Germline V gene lookup returns CDR1 SGHNT and CDR2 YYREEE (reference sequence). V was clipped by 4 bases and J by 6 bases, with 11 bases between them. The CDR3 consists of 12 residues. Study-level findings and limits: What antigens the expanded peripheral T cells recognized was never established. Both blood CD4+ and CD8+ T cells showed clonal growth by week 6 at 0.1 to 3.0 mg/kg.

Produced via immunoSEQ multiplex PCR; TCRdb's table is partial and in-frame only. The table has 15,000 to 20,000 clones, approximately 80% seen once. The receptor's source is an adult with an advanced solid tumor such as melanoma, head and neck, liver or kidney cancer. The source material was CD4+ or CD8+ T cells sorted from blood, sampled in a trial of the OX40 agonist ivuxolimab. The chain recombines TRBV5-4 with TRBJ2-7; tentative D call: TRBD2 (5 bases). CDR3 sequence reads: CASSSGWGEQYF. CDR3 DNA sequence: TGTGCCAGCAGCAGCGGATGGGGCGAGCAGTACTTC.